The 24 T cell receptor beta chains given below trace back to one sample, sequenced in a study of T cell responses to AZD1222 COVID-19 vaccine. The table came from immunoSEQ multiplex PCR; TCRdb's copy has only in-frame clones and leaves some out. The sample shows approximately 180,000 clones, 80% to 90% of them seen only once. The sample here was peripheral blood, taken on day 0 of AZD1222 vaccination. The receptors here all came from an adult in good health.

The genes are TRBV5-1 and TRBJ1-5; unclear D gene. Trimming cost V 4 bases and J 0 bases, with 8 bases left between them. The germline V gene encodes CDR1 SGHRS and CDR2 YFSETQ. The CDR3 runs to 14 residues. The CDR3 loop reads CASSLRDSNQPQHF. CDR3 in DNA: TGCGCCAGCAGCCTGCGGGATAGCAATCAGCCCCAGCATTTT. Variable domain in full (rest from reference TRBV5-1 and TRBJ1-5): KAGVTQTPRYLIKTRGQQVTLSCSPISGHRSVSWYQQTPGQGLQFLFEYFSETQRNKGNFPGRFSGRQFSNSRSEMNVSTLELGDSALYLCASSLRDSNQPQHFGDGTRLSIL.

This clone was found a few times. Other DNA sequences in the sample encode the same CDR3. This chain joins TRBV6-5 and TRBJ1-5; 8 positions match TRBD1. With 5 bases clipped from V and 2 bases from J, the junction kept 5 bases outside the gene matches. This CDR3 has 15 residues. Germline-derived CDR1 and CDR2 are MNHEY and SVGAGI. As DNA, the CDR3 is TGTGCCAGCAGTACAGGGGGGGGTGGCAATCAGCCCCAGCATTTT. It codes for CASSTGGGGNQPQHF.

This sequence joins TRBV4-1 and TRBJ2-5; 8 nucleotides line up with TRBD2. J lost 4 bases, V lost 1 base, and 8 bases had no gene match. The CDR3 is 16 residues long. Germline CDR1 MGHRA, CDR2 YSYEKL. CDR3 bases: TGCGCCAGCAGCCAAGTAGGGACTAGTTTTTTAGAGACCCAGTACTTC. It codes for CASSQVGTSFLETQYF.

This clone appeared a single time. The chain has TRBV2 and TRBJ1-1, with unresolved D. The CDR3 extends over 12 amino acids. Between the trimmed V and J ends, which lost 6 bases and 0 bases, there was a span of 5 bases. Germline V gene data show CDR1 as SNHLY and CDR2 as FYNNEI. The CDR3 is CASRGMNTEAFF. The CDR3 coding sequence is TGTGCCAGCAGGGGCATGAACACTGAAGCTTTCTTT.

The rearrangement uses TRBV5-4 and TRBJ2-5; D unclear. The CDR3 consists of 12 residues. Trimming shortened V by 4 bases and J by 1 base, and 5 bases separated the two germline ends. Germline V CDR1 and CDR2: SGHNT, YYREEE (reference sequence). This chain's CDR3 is CASSVAQETQYF. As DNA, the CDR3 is TGTGCCAGCAGCGTTGCCCAAGAGACCCAGTACTTC.

The CDR3 is CASSLNRALSTEAFF. DNA for the CDR3: TGTGCCAGCAGCTTAAATAGGGCTCTGAGCACTGAAGCTTTCTTT. The rearrangement uses TRBV7-3 and TRBJ1-1, with D uncertain. CDR1 is SGHTA, CDR2 FQGTGA, per germline. Trimming removed 1 base at V and 4 bases at J, with 13 bases between. This CDR3 is 15 amino acids long.

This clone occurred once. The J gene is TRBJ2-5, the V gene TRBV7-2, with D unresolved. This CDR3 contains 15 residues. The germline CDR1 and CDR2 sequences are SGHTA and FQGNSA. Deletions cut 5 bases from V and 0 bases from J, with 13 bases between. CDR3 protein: CASSPQMTHQETQYF. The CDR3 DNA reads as TGTGCCAGCAGCCCCCAGATGACCCACCAAGAGACCCAGTACTTC.

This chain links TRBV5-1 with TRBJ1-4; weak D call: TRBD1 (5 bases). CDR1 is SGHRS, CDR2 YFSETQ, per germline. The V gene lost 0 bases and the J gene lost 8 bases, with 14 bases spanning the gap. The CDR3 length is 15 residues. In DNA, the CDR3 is TGCGCCAGCAGCTTGGAGGGGCCCTGGAGAGAAAAACTGTTTTTT. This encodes CASSLEGPWREKLFF. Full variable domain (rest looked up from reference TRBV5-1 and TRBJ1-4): KAGVTQTPRYLIKTRGQQVTLSCSPISGHRSVSWYQQTPGQGLQFLFEYFSETQRNKGNFPGRFSGRQFSNSRSEMNVSTLELGDSALYLCASSLEGPWREKLFFGSGTQLSVL.

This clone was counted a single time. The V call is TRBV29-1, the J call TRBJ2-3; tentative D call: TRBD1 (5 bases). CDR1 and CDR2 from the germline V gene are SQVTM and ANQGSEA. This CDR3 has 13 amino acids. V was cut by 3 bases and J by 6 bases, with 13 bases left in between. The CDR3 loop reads CSVDGRASDTQYF. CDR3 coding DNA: TGCAGCGTTGATGGCAGGGCATCTGATACGCAGTATTTT.

CDR3 sequence: CASSLGQPGGQPQHF. The DNA of the CDR3 is TGTGCCAGCAGCCTGGGACAACCTGGGGGCCAGCCCCAGCATTTT. The J gene is TRBJ1-5, the V gene TRBV28; possible D gene TRBD1, 6 bases. The CDR3 loop spans 15 amino acids. Trimming left V 6 bases short and J 7 bases short, with 19 bases between. CDR1 is MDHEN and CDR2 is SYDVKM in the germline V gene.

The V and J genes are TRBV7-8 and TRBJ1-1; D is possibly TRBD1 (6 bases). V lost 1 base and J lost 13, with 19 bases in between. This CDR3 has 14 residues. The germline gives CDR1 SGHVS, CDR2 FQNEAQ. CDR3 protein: CASSLGGVALGGFF. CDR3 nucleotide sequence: TGTGCCAGCAGCTTAGGGGGTGTGGCTCTAGGGGGTTTCTTT.

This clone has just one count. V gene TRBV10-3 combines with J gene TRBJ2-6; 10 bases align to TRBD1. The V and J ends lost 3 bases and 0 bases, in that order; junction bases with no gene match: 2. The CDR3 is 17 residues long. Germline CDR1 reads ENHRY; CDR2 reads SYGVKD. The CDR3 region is CAISDRQGASGANVLTF. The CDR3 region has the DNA TGTGCCATCAGTGACCGACAGGGGGCCTCTGGGGCCAACGTCCTGACTTTC.

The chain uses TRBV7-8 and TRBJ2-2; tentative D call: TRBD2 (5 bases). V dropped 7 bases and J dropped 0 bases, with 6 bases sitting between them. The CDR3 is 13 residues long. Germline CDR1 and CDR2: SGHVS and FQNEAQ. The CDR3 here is CASIGTNTGELFF. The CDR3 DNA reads TGTGCCAGCATCGGGACGAACACCGGGGAGCTGTTTTTT. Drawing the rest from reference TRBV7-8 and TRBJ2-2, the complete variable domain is GAGVSQSPRYKVAKRGQDVALRCDPISGHVSLFWYQQALGQGPEFLTYFQNEAQLDKSGLPSDRFFAERPEGSVSTLKIQRTQQEDSAVYLCASIGTNTGELFFGEGSRLTVL.

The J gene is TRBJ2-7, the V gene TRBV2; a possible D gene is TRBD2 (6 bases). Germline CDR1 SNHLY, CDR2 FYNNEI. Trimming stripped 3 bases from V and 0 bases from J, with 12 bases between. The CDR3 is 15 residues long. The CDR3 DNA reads TGTGCCAGCAGTGAGGGGGGAGTGGGCTCCTACGAGCAGTACTTC. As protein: CASSEGGVGSYEQYF.

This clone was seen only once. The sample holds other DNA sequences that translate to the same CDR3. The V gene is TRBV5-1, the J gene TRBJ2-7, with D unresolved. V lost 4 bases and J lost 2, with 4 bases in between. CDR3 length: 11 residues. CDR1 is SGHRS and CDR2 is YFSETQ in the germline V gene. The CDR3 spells CASSLAYEQYF. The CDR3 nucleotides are TGCGCCAGCAGCCTGGCCTACGAGCAGTACTTC.

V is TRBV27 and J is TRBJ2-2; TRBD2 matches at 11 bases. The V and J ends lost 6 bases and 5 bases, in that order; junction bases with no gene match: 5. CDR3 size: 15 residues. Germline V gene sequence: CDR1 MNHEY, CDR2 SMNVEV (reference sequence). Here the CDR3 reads CASSAGTSGTGELFF. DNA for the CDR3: TGTGCCAGCAGCGCCGGGACTAGCGGTACCGGGGAGCTGTTTTTT.

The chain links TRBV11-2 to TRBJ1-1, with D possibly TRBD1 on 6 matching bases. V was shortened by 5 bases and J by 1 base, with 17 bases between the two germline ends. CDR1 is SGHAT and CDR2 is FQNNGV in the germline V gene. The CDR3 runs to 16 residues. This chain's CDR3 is CASSTGTQDGNTEAFF. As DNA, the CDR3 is TGTGCCAGCAGCACCGGGACACAAGATGGGAACACTGAAGCTTTCTTT.

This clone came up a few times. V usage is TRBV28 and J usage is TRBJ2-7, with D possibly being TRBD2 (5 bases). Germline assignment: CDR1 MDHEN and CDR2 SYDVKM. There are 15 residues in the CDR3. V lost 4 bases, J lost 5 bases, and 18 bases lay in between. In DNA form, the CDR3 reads TGTGCCAGCAGTTCCCCCAGAGGGTATAAGGACGAGCAGTACTTC. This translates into CASSSPRGYKDEQYF.

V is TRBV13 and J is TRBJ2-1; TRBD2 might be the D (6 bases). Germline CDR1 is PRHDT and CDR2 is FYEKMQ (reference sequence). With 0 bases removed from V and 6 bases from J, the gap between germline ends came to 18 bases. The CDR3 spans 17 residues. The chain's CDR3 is CASSLGRGGETFNEQFF. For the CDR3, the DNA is TGTGCCAGCAGCTTAGGCCGGGGCGGGGAAACTTTCAATGAGCAGTTCTTC.

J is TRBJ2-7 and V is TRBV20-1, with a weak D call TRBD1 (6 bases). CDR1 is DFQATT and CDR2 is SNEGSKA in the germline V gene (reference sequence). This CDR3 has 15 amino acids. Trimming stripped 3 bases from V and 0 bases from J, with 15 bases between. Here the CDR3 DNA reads TGCAGTGCTAGTATTCCAGGGGACCCCTCCTACGAGCAGTACTTC. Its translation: CSASIPGDPSYEQYF.

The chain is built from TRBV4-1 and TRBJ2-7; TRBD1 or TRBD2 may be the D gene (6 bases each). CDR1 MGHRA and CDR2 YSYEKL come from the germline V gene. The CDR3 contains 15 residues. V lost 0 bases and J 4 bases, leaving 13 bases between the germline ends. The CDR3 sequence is CASSQEGRGGYEQYF. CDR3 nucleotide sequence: TGCGCCAGCAGCCAAGAAGGCAGGGGAGGTTACGAGCAGTACTTC.

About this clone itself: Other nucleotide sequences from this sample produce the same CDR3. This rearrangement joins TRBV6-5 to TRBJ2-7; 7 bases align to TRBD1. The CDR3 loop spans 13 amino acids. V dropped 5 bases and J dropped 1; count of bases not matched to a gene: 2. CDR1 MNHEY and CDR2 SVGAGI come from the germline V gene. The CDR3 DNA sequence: TGTGCCAGCAGTCGGGGACAGTCCTACGAGCAGTACTTC. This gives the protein CASSRGQSYEQYF.

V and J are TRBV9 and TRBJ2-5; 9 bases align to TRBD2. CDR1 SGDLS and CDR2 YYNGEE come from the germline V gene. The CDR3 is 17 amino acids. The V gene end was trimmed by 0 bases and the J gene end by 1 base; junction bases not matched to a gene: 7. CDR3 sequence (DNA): TGTGCCAGCAGCGTAGCTACGCGGGGGGGCCTCCAAGAGACCCAGTACTTC. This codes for CASSVATRGGLQETQYF.

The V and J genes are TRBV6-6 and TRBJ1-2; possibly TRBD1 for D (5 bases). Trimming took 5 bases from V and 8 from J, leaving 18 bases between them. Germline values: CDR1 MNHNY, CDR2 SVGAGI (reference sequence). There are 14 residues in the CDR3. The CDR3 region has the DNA TGTGCCAGCAGTCGGGAAGTCGGGACGGACGGCTACACCTTC. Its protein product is CASSREVGTDGYTF.